This passage covers 7 T cell receptor beta chains from one sample sequenced in a study of Ad26.COV2.S vaccination and SARS-CoV-2 variants. Some clones are missing from TCRdb's copy, which holds only in-frame ones; the method was immunoSEQ multiplex PCR. This table has around 300,000 clones, 75% to 90% appearing once. Treatment given: some 19 received Ad26.COV2.S at low or high dose, single or two shots; several received placebo; per-sample allocation not given. It was on day 63 after the first vaccine or placebo injection that samples were taken. Here the sequenced sample was peripheral blood, taken in a trial of Ad26.COV2.S vaccine versus placebo. The receptors stem from a person aged 18-60 years who received the Ad26.COV2.S COVID-19 vaccine or a placebo.

V and J are TRBV11-2 and TRBJ1-1; no clear D gene. V was clipped by 7 bases and J by 5 bases, with 17 bases between them. This CDR3 spans 14 amino acids. The V gene's germline CDR1 is SGHAT and CDR2 FQNNGV. DNA for the CDR3: TGTGCCAGCATCCATACTGGGGAAGTAACTGAAGCTTTCTTT. This encodes CASIHTGEVTEAFF.

This clone was picked up one time. This chain links TRBV28 with TRBJ2-3; either TRBD1 or TRBD2 may supply D (7 bases each). Germline CDR1 MDHEN, CDR2 SYDVKM. V was clipped by 3 bases and J by 0 bases, with 19 bases between them. The length of the CDR3 is 18 residues. The CDR3 protein is CASSFPQGGAPSTDTQYF. CDR3 in DNA: TGTGCCAGCAGTTTCCCCCAGGGGGGGGCCCCTAGCACAGATACGCAGTATTTT.

V usage is TRBV10-3 and J usage is TRBJ2-1, with 8 positions matching TRBD2. The CDR3 contains 16 residues. With V trimmed by 0 bases and J by 6 bases, 7 bases remained unmatched. The germline CDR1 and CDR2 sequences are ENHRY and SYGVKD. The CDR3 region is CAISESRAGVGNEQFF. As DNA, the CDR3 is TGTGCCATCAGTGAGTCGAGAGCGGGAGTGGGCAATGAGCAGTTCTTC.

The CDR3, as DNA: TGTGCCAGCAGCGTAGGGGACAGGGGTTACGAGCAGTACTTC. Its translation: CASSVGDRGYEQYF. This chain uses TRBV9 with TRBJ2-7; 10 positions agree with TRBD1. This CDR3 has 14 amino acids. CDR1 and CDR2 (germline): SGDLS, YYNGEE. With V trimmed by 0 bases and J by 4 bases, 1 base remained unmatched.

This chain links TRBV27 with TRBJ2-1; D may correspond to TRBD1 or TRBD2 (5 bases each). The CDR3 length is 14 residues. V dropped 5 bases and J dropped 5 bases, with 13 bases sitting between them. Germline values: CDR1 MNHEY, CDR2 SMNVEV (reference sequence). This CDR3 reads CASSPRRENNEQFF. In nucleotides, the CDR3 is TGTGCCAGCAGTCCGCGCAGGGAGAACAATGAGCAGTTCTTC.

The chain combines TRBV28 with TRBJ1-2, with D perhaps matching TRBD1 (5 bases). Trimming stripped 6 bases from V and 1 base from J, with 9 bases between. Germline CDR1 is MDHEN and CDR2 is SYDVKM. The CDR3 totals 13 residues. CDR3 nucleotides: TGTGCCAGCAGGGGGACGGATAACTATGGCTACACCTTC. Translating gives CASRGTDNYGYTF.

The chain has TRBV13 and TRBJ1-6; 9 bases agree with TRBD1. Trimming cost V 4 bases and J 8 bases; bases outside gene matches: 9. The CDR3 runs 16 residues. Looked up from germline, CDR1 is PRHDT and CDR2 is FYEKMQ (reference sequence). The CDR3 region has the DNA TGTGCCAGCAGCTCCCGGGACAGGGCTGGGGATTCACCCCTCCACTTT. Encoded protein: CASSSRDRAGDSPLHF.